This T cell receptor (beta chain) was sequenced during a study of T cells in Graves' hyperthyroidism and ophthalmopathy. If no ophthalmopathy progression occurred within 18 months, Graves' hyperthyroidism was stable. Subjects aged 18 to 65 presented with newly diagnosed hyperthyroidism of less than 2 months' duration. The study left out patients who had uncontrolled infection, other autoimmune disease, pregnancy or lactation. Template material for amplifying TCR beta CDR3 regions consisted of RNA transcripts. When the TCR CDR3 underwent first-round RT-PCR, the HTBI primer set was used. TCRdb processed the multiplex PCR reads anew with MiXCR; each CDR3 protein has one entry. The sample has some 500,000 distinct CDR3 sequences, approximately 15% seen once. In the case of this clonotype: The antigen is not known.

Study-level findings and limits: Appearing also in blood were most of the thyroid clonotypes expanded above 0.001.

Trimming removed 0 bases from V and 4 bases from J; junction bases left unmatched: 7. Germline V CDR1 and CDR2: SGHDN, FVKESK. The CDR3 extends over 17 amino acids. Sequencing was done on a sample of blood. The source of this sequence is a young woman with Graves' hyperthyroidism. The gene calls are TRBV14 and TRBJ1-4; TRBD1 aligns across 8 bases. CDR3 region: CASSQEVGQGSNEKLFF. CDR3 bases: TGTGCCAGCAGCCAAGAAGTAGGACAGGGAAGTAATGAAAAACTGTTTTTT. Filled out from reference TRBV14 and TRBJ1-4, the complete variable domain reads EAGVTQFPSHSVIEKGQTVTLRCDPISGHDNLYWYRRVMGKEIKFLLHFVKESKQDESGMPNNRFLAERTGGTYSTLKVQPAELEDSGVYFCASSQEVGQGSNEKLFFGSGTQLSVL.